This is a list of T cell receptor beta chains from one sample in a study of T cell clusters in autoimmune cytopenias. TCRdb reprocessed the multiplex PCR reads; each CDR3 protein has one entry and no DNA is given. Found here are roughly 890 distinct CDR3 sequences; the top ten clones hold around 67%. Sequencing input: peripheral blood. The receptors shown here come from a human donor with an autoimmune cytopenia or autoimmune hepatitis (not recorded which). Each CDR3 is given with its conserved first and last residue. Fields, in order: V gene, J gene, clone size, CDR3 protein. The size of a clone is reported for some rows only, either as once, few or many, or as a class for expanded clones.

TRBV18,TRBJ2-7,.,CASSPGGGAYEQYF
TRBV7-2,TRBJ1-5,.,CASSMTANQPQHF
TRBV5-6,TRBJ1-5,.,CASSLGRYSNQPQHF
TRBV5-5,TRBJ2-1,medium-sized,CASSRQGARNEQFF
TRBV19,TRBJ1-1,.,CASNLESGVTEAFF
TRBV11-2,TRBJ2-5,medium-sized,CASNFQGAGETQYF
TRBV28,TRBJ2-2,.,CASSSTIKQVTGELFF
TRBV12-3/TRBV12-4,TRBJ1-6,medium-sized,CASTLNRDSPLHF
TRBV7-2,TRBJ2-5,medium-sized,CASSFGTAGETQYF
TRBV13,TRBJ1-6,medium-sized,CASRTAGAYNSPLHF
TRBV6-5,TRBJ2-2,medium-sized,CASSLNPGTGELFF
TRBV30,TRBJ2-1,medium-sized,CAWSGNSGRDNEQFF
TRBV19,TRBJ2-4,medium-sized,CASSAGWNIQYF
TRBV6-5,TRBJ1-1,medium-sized,CASRRDRLNTEAFF
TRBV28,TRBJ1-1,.,CASSRWAANTEAFF
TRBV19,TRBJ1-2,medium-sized,CASSVLDGRNGYTF
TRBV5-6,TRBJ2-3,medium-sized,CASSLGLAGVSRTDTQYF
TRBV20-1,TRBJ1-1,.,CSAIAGIGGEAFF
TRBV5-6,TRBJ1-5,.,CASSLPDQPQHF
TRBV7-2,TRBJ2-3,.,CASSSAGTGGADTQYF
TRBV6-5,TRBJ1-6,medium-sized,CASSFGGQRNNSPLHF
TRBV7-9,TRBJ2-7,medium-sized,CASSPDRGEQYF
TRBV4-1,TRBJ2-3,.,CASSQEGQGVTDTQYF
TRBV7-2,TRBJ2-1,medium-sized,CASSLWRGPYEQFF
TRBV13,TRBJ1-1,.,CASSLAGMGDTEAFF
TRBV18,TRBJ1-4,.,CASSPSRTRGPLTEKLFF
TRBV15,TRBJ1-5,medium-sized,CATSRDRVSERSYSNQPQHF
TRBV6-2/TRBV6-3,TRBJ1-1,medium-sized,CASSSDRNTEAFF
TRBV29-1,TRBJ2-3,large,CSATGTGSSDTQYF
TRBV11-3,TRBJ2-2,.,CASSLNSAGELFF
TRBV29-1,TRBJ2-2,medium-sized,CSVDGGNTGELFF
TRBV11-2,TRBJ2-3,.,CASSLYDGYTQYF
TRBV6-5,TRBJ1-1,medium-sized,CASSDRVMNTEAFF
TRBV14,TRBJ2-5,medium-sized,CASSQRLVGEAPETQYF
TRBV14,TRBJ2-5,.,CASSSRRELQETQYF
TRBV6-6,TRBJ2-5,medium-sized,CASSYGSGKGETQYF
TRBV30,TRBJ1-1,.,CASQGVPLNTEAFF
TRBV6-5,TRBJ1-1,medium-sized,CASSGLGQAAFF
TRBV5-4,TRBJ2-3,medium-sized,CASSGSSGTDTQYF
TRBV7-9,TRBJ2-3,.,CASSPRGPDTQYF
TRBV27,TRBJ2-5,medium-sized,CASSLSSGSGTQYF
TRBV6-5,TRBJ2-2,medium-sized,CASSYWGTVTGELFF
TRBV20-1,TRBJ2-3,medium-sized,CSARDGDRGLYLAHTQYF
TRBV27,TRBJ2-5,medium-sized,CASSRDRGQETQYF
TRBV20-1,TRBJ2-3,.,CSARDWAPDTQYF
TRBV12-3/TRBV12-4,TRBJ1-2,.,CASSGTGALTPYGYTF
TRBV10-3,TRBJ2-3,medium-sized,CAISTGTGGKRPSTDTQYF
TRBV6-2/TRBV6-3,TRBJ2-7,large,CASRPLAGGTYEQYF
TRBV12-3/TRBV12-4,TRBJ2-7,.,CASSLGGLGEQYF
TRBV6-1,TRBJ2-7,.,CASDDLERGVGPYF